This T cell receptor beta chain was sequenced in a study of control samples from healthy donors and cancer patients. CDR1 is MDHEN and CDR2 is SYDVKM in the germline V gene. The CDR3 is made up of 17 amino acids. V shed 5 bases and J shed 0 bases, with 14 bases lying between them. Sequencing used immunoSEQ multiplex PCR; TCRdb keeps in-frame clones, though not all of them. The sample shows 70,000 to 85,000 clones, around 80% of them seen only once. A few counts support this clone. The TCR sequence derives from a man aged 60 to 69 with head and neck cancer. The chain is built from TRBV28 and TRBJ2-6; D gene ambiguous. Sequencing was carried out using PBMCs. CDR3 DNA sequence: TGTGCCAGCAGTACCCCTGGGATCACCTCTGGGGCCAACGTCCTGACTTTC. Its translation is CASSTPGITSGANVLTF.